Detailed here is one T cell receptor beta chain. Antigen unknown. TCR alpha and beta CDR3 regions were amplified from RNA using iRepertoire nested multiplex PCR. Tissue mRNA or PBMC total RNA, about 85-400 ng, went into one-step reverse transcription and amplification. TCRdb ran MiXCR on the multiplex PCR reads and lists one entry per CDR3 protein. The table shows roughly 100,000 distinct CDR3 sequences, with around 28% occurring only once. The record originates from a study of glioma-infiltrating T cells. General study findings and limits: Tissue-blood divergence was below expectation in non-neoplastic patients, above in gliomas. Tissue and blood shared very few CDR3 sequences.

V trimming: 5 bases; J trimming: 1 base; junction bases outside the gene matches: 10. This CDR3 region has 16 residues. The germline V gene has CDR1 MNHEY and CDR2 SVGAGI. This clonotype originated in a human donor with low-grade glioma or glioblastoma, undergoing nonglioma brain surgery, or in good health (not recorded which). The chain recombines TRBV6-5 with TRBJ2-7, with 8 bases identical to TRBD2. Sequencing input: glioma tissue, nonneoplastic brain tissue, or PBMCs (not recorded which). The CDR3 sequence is CASSNRPGLGSYEQYF. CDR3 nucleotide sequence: TGTGCCAGCAGTAACAGACCGGGACTAGGGTCCTACGAGCAGTACTTC.